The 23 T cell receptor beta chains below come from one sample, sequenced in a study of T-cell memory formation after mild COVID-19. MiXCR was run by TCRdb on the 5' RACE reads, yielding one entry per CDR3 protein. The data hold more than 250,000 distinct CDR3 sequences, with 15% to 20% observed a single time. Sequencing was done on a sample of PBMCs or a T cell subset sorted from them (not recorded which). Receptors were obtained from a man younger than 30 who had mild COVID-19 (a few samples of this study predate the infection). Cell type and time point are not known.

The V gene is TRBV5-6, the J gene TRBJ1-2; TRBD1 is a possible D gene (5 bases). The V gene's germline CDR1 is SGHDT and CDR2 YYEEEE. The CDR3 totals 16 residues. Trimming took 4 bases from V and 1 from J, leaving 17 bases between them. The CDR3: CASSRLQGSGNYGYTF. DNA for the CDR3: TGTGCCAGCAGCAGGTTGCAGGGATCCGGTAACTATGGCTACACCTTC.

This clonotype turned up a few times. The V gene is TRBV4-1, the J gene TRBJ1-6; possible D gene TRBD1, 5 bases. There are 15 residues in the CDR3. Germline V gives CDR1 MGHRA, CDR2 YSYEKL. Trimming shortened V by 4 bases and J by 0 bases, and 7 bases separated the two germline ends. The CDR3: CASSPGSSYNSPLHF. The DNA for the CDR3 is TGCGCCAGCAGCCCAGGGAGCTCCTATAATTCACCCCTCCACTTT.

The CDR3 spells CAISAGGRGFF. The DNA of the CDR3 is TGTGCCATCAGTGCAGGAGGGCGAGGGTTCTTC. This sequence joins TRBV10-3 and TRBJ2-1; possible D gene TRBD2, 6 bases. Germline loops: CDR1 ENHRY, CDR2 SYGVKD. This CDR3 is built from 11 residues. Trimming pared 4 bases from V and 15 bases from J, leaving 13 bases between.

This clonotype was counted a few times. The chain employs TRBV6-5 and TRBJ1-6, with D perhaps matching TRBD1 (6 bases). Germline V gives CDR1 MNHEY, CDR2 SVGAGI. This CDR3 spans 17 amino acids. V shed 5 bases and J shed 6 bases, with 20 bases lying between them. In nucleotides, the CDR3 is TGTGCCAGCAGTACCGATCGACAGGCTACTTTTAATTCACCCCTCCACTTT. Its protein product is CASSTDRQATFNSPLHF.

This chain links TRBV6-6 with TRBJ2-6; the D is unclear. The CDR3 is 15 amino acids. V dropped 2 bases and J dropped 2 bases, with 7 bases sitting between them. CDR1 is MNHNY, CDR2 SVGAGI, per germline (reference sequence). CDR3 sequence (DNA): TGTGCCAGCAGTTACGGTGATGCTGGGGCCAACGTCCTGACTTTC. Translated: CASSYGDAGANVLTF.

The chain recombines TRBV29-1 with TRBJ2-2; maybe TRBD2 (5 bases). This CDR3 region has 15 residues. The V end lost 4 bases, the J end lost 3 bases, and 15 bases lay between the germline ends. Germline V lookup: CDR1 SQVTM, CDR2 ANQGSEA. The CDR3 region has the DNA TGCAGCGTTGGTCTGGCAGCGGCGGACACCGGGGAGCTGTTTTTT. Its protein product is CSVGLAAADTGELFF.

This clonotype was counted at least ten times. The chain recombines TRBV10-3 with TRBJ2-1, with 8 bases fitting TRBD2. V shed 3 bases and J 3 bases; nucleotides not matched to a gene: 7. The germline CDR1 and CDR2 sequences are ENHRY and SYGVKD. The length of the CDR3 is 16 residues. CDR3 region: CAISDSRGGFYNEQFF. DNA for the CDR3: TGTGCCATCAGTGACAGCCGGGGGGGCTTCTACAATGAGCAGTTCTTC.

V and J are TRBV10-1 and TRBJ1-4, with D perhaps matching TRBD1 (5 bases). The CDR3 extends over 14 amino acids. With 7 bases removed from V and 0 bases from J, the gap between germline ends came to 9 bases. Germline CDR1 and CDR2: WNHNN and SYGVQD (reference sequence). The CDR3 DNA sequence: TGCGCCAGCATTACAGGAGCAACTAATGAAAAACTGTTTTTT. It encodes CASITGATNEKLFF.

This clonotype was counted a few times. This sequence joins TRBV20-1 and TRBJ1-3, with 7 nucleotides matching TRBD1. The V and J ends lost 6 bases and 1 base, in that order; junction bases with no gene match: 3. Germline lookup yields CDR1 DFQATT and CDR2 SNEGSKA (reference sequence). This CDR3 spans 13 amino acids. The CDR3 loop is CSAGQASGNTIYF. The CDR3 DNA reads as TGCAGTGCAGGACAGGCATCTGGAAACACCATATATTTT.

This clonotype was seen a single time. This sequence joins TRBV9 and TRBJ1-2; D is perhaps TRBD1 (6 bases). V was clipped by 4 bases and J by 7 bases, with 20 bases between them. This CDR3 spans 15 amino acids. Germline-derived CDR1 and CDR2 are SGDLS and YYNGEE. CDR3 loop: CASSPEVGGLIGYTF. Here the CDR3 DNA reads TGTGCCAGCAGCCCGGAGGTGGGGGGGCTGATTGGCTACACCTTC.

The CDR3: CASSFTGTGGEKLFF. The CDR3 DNA is TGCGCCAGCAGCTTTACCGGGACAGGGGGGGAAAAACTGTTTTTT. The chain is built from TRBV5-1 and TRBJ1-4; 11 bases fit TRBD1. This CDR3 has 15 amino acids. J was trimmed by 8 bases and V by 2 bases; bases with no gene match: 5. CDR1 and CDR2 from the germline V gene are SGHRS and YFSETQ.

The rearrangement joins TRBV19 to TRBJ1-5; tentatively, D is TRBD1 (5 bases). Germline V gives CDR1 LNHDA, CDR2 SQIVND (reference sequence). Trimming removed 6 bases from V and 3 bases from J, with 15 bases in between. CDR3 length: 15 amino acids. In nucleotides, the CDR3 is TGTGCCAGTAGCTATGGGGGGACCACCAATCAGCCCCAGCATTTT. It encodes CASSYGGTTNQPQHF.

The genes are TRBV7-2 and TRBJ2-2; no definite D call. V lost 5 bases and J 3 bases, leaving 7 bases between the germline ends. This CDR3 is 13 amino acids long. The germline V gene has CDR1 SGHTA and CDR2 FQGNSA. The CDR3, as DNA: TGTGCCAGCAGCCCACAGCACACCGGGGAGCTGTTTTTT. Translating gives CASSPQHTGELFF.

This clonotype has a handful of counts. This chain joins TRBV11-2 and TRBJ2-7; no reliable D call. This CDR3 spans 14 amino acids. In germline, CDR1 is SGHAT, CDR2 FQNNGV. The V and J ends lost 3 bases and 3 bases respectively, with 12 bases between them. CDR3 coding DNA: TGTGCCAGCAGCTTCGAGGTCAGAAACTACGAGCAGTACGTC. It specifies CASSFEVRNYEQYV.

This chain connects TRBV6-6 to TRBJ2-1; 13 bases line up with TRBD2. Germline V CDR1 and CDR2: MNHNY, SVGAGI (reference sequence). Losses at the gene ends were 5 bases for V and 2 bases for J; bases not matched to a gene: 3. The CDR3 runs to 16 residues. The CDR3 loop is CASSTGTSGAYNEQFF. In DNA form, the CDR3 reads TGTGCCAGCAGTACCGGGACTAGCGGGGCCTACAATGAGCAGTTCTTC.

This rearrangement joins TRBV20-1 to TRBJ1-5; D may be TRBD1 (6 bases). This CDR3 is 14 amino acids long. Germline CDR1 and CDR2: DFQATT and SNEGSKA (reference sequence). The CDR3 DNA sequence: TGCAGGGCCAGACCGGGACAATCATCTCAGCCCCAGCATTTT. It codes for CRARPGQSSQPQHF.

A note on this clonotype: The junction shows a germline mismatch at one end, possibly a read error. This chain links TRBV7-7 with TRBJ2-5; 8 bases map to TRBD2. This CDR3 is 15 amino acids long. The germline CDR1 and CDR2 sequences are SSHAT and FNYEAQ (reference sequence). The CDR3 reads CASSRGGTYQETQYF. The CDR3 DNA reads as TGTGCTAGCAGCCGGGGGGGGACGTACCAAGAGACCCAGTACTTC.

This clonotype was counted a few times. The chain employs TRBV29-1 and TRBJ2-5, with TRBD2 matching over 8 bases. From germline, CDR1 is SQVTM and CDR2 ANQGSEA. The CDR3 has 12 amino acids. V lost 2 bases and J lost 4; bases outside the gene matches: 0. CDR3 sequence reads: CSVESGGETQYF. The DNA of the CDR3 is TGCAGCGTTGAAAGCGGGGGAGAGACCCAGTACTTC. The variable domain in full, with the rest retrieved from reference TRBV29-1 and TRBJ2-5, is SAVISQKPSRDICQRGTSLTIQCQVDSQVTMMFWYRQQPGQSLTLIATANQGSEATYESGFVIDKFPISRPNLTFSTLTVSNMSPEDSSIYLCSVESGGETQYFGPGTRLLVL.

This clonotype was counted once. CDR3 coding DNA: TGTGCCAGCAGATTCGGGGACTACAATGAGCAGTTCTTC. Protein sequence: CASRFGDYNEQFF. The rearrangement joins TRBV28 to TRBJ2-1; D might be TRBD2 (5 bases). The CDR3 covers 13 residues. Trimming left V 6 bases short and J 3 bases short, with 9 bases between. Germline loops: CDR1 MDHEN, CDR2 SYDVKM.

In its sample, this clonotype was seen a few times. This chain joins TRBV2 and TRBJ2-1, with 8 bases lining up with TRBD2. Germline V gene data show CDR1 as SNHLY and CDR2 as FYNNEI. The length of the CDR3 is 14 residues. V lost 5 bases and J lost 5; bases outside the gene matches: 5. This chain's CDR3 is CASSIRLANNEQFF. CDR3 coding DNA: TGTGCCAGCAGTATCCGACTAGCGAACAATGAGCAGTTCTTC.

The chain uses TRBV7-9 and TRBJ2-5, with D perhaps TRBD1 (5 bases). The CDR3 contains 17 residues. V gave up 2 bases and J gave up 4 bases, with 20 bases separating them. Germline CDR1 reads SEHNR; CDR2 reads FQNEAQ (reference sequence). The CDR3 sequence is CASSLSPTASQAETQYF. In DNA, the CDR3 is TGTGCCAGCAGCTTAAGCCCGACAGCGTCACAAGCAGAGACCCAGTACTTC.

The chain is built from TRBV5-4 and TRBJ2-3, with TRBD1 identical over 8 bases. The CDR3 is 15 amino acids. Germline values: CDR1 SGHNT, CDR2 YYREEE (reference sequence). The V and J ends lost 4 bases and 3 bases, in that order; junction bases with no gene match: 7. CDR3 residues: CASSPRQGPTDTQYF. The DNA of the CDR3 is TGTGCCAGCAGCCCAAGACAGGGGCCAACAGATACGCAGTATTTT.

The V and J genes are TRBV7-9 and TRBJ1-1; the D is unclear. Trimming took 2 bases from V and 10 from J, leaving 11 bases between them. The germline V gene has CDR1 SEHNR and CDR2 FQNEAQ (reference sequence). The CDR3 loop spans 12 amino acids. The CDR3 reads CASSLYGSGAFF. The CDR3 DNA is TGTGCCAGCAGCTTATATGGGTCAGGAGCTTTCTTT.